The TCR beta chain under discussion was sequenced for a study of blood T cell repertoires in COVID-19 (dated by TCRdb to 2020 to 2022). General notes on the study: The collaborator samples originated in the United States, Italy and Spain and spanned the acute and convalescent phases of COVID-19. The prospective study material was composed of cDNA or gDNA derived from T cells, B-cell-depleted T cells, or PBMCs. Deeply sampled blood TCRbeta repertoires from subjects exposed to, actively infected with, or recovered from COVID-19 were included in the dataset. A freely available public database, intended as a resource for researchers studying the immune response to SARS-CoV-2, is where the repertoires were released. The samples were drawn from the first 160 participants of the ongoing ImmuneRACE study and from 1,254 subjects provided by 6 global collaborators. A de-identified subject ID, COVID-19 status, age in years and sex were almost always included in the sample metadata. Where HLA class I and class II types were available, the types were taken from metadata supplied by the sample provider, not from assay-based typing. General findings and caveats noted by the study authors: How much clinical and demographic metadata was included differed by source and by participant, and the metadata was provided uncurated.

Reading the germline V gene gives CDR1 ENHRY and CDR2 SYGVKD. From cysteine to phenylalanine, the CDR3 is 11 amino acids long. The only DNA kept is the CDR3, 33 bases in frame from the first base. V gives up 5 bases and J gives up 5 bases, and the segment between their germline ends measures 6 bases. As to this clone: It lacks a known antigen. Per-base qualities were not stored, and no clone one base away is much larger.

Enrolling through a virtual design, the prospective study's participants ranged in age from roughly 18 to 89 years and lived across 24 United States geographic areas. In the prospective study, participants were assigned to cohorts based on the clinical history participants reported in a screening survey and a study questionnaire. For ImmuneRACE Cohort 3, a participant was defined as recovered based on two consecutive negative NP/OP PCR tests, clearance by a healthcare professional, or resolution of symptoms. In the prospective study, whole blood, serum and a nasopharyngeal or oropharyngeal swab were collected from each participant by mobile phlebotomists. Prospective study participants could optionally give additional blood draws and questionnaires over a roughly 2-month period. Prospective study blood samples were shipped either frozen or at room temperature before DNA extraction. The immunoSEQ Assay, a bias-controlled multiplex PCR, was used to amplify TCRbeta CDR3 regions from genomic DNA. As for how the authors treated the data: The number of nucleated cells in each sample was estimated from the amplification of reference gene primers within the assay. Sequence reads were collapsed and filtered to measure the absolute abundance of every unique TCRbeta CDR3 rearrangement. For each sample, productive Simpson clonality was calculated as the square root of Simpson's diversity index across productive rearrangements. Sourced from immuneACCESS, this table was stored by TCRdb with only in-frame sequences that have V and J called. A share of the clones is absent; for the studies checked, an unresolved V gene accounts for under half, and the remainder has no known explanation. V, J and clone size are taken as reported in that table, and D and trimming were inferred from the DNA itself. Present in this sample are 160,000 or so clones, about 79% of which were seen just once. The ten biggest clones cover roughly 15% of the sample.

The TCR sequence derives from a man aged 50-59 years who had recovered from COVID-19. The sequenced material came from PBMCs or T cells enriched from blood (not recorded which). Rearrangement joined TRBV10-3 to TRBJ1-1; the D gene lacks a confident call. The DNA sequence is given as TGTGCCATCAGTCTCGGGACTGAAGCTTTCTTT. Its translation reads: CAISLGTEAFF.